This section outlines one T cell receptor beta chain sequence together with its context. The target antigen is unknown. The data were obtained in a study of cytotoxic CD8 clonotypes in ibrutinib-treated CLL. Looking at the study overall: The patients comprised approximately eleven relapsed/refractory and about 15 treatment-naive cases, about 18 IGHV unmutated.

Points from the study as a whole: Sustained-remission and progressing patients had unequal sampling times.

The V gene's germline CDR1 is SGHRS and CDR2 YFSETQ. This CDR3 is built from 18 residues. Trimming removed 0 bases from V and 4 bases from J; junction bases left unmatched: 13. The TCR beta libraries used 2 to 2.5 micrograms of genomic DNA that came from cryopreserved PBMCs. Method: immunoSEQ multiplex PCR; TCRdb's copy keeps in-frame clones and lacks some. The sample carries 250,000 to 350,000 clones, 70% to 80% recorded once. This TCR was recovered from a human donor with chronic lymphocytic leukemia. The chain joins TRBV5-1 to TRBJ1-3; 7 nucleotides match TRBD1. The sample consisted of PBMCs, taken at disease progression, from a patient treated with ibrutinib. The CDR3 sequence is CASSLDRNPTGSGNTIYF. DNA of the CDR3: TGCGCCAGCAGCTTGGACAGAAACCCGACAGGGAGCGGAAACACCATATATTTT.